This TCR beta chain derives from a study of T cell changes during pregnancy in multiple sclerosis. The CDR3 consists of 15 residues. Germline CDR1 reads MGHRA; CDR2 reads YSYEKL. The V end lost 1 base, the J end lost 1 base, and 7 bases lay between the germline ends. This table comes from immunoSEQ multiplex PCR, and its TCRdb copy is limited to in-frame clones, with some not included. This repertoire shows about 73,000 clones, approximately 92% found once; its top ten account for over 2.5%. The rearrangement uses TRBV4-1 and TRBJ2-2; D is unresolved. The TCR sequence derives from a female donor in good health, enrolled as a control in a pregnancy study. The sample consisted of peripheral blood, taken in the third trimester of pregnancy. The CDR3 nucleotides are TGCGCCAGCAGCCAAGTGTTCAGGAACACCGGGGAGCTGTTTTTT. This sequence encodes CASSQVFRNTGELFF.